Below are 3 T cell receptor beta chains sequenced from a single sample in a study of T cell changes during pregnancy in multiple sclerosis. The data were produced by immunoSEQ multiplex PCR, yet TCRdb's version contains in-frame clones alone and is incomplete. The table lists tens of thousands of clones, more than 75% of them singletons, with around 4.5% in the top ten. The input for sequencing was peripheral blood, taken in the second trimester of pregnancy. Every receptor here comes from a female donor in good health, enrolled as a control in a pregnancy study.

The chain recombines TRBV9 with TRBJ2-2; no firm D call. The CDR3 has 13 amino acids. Germline CDR1 reads SGDLS; CDR2 reads YYNGEE. V was pared by 2 bases and J by 1 base, with 3 bases between. CDR3 coding DNA: TGTGCCAGCAGCGTCGGGAACACCGGGGAGCTGTTTTTT. Protein: CASSVGNTGELFF. Based on the CDR3 plus reference TRBV9 and TRBJ2-2, the full variable domain is DSGVTQTPKHLITATGQRVTLRCSPRSGDLSVYWYQQSLDQGLQFLIQYYNGEERAKGNILERFSAQQFPDLHSELNLSSLELGDSALYFCASSVGNTGELFFGEGSRLTVL.

This clone came up once. The germline gene is not matched at one end of the junction; a read error may be the cause. The rearrangement links TRBV5-1 to TRBJ1-6; a possible D gene is TRBD1 (5 bases). Germline loops: CDR1 SGHRS, CDR2 YFSETQ. CDR3 length: 14 residues. The CDR3 here is CASSLGRTPSPLHF. In DNA form, the CDR3 reads TGCGCCAGCAGTTTGGGACGGACTCCTTCACCCCTCCACTTT.

This clone is a singleton in its sample. V and J are TRBV19 and TRBJ1-4; 11 nucleotides agree with TRBD1. The trim removed 5 bases at V and 8 bases at J, leaving 7 bases unmatched. From germline, CDR1 is LNHDA and CDR2 SQIVND (reference sequence). CDR3 size: 15 residues. The CDR3 DNA reads as TGTGCCAGTAGTGGGGGACAGGGGGAAGGCGAAAAACTGTTTTTT. It is translated as CASSGGQGEGEKLFF.